What follows are 22 T cell receptor beta chains derived from one specimen sequenced in a study of OX40 agonist ivuxolimab in advanced cancers. The protocol was immunoSEQ multiplex PCR, while the TCRdb copy is restricted to in-frame clones and leaves out a portion. The table has 90,000 to 130,000 clones, 85% to 95% seen once. The sample consisted of CD4+ or CD8+ T cells sorted from blood, taken in a trial of the OX40 agonist ivuxolimab. These receptors all stem from an adult with an advanced solid tumor such as melanoma, head and neck, liver or kidney cancer.

V usage is TRBV5-4 and J usage is TRBJ2-5, with 11 bases identical to TRBD2. With V trimmed by 4 bases and J by 3 bases, 8 bases remained unmatched. CDR3 length: 16 residues. Germline V gene data show CDR1 as SGHNT and CDR2 as YYREEE (reference sequence). In nucleotides, the CDR3 is TGTGCCAGCAGCATCCAAGGACTAGCGGGTAAAGAGACCCAGTACTTC. Its translation is CASSIQGLAGKETQYF.

This chain links TRBV11-2 with TRBJ2-7, with TRBD2 as a possible D gene (5 bases). The CDR3 loop spans 12 amino acids. Germline CDR1 is SGHAT and CDR2 is FQNNGV. V dropped 1 base and J dropped 9 bases, with 10 bases sitting between them. The CDR3 region is CASSLAGLRQYF. DNA of the CDR3: TGTGCCAGCAGCTTAGCGGGGTTGCGGCAGTACTTC.

This CDR3 reads CASSRPPGGGELFF. CDR3 in DNA: TGTGCCAGCAGCCGCCCACCAGGGGGCGGGGAGCTGTTTTTT. This chain connects TRBV7-8 to TRBJ2-2, with 7 bases aligning to TRBD1. Looked up from germline, CDR1 is SGHVS and CDR2 is FQNEAQ. The CDR3 loop spans 14 amino acids. V lost 5 bases, J lost 7 bases, and 7 bases stayed unmatched.

The chain joins TRBV5-5 to TRBJ1-5, with unresolved D. V lost 0 bases, J lost 2 bases, and 12 bases lay in between. The CDR3 is 16 residues long. In germline, CDR1 is SGHKS, CDR2 YYEKEE (reference sequence). The CDR3 reads CASSLGRSNGNQPQHF. CDR3 sequence (DNA): TGTGCCAGCAGCTTGGGAAGGAGCAACGGCAATCAGCCCCAGCATTTT.

The CDR3, as DNA: TGTGCCAGCAGCCAAGATTTCTCCGGGGGGAGGGACACTGAAGCTTTCTTT. Protein product: CASSQDFSGGRDTEAFF. This chain uses TRBV14 with TRBJ1-1, with D possibly being TRBD1 (5 bases). V dropped 0 bases and J dropped 3 bases, with 17 bases sitting between them. There are 17 residues in the CDR3. Germline V CDR1 and CDR2: SGHDN, FVKESK.

V usage is TRBV5-1 and J usage is TRBJ1-4; perhaps TRBD1 as D (5 bases). Deletions cut 5 bases from V and 0 bases from J, with 8 bases between. The germline gives CDR1 SGHRS, CDR2 YFSETQ. The CDR3 length is 14 residues. CDR3 sequence (DNA): TGCGCCAGCAGGCAGGGTCCAACTAATGAAAAACTGTTTTTT. Amino acid sequence: CASRQGPTNEKLFF. Based on the CDR3 plus reference TRBV5-1 and TRBJ1-4, the full variable domain is KAGVTQTPRYLIKTRGQQVTLSCSPISGHRSVSWYQQTPGQGLQFLFEYFSETQRNKGNFPGRFSGRQFSNSRSEMNVSTLELGDSALYLCASRQGPTNEKLFFGSGTQLSVL.

This chain links TRBV7-8 with TRBJ1-6; tentatively, D is TRBD1 (5 bases). The CDR3 extends over 15 amino acids. V dropped 1 base and J dropped 8 bases, with 12 bases sitting between them. Germline-derived CDR1 and CDR2 are SGHVS and FQNEAQ. The CDR3 region is CASSLEAGYYSPLHF. As DNA, the CDR3 is TGTGCCAGCAGCTTAGAGGCAGGGTATTATTCACCCCTCCACTTT.

This chain joins TRBV6-5 and TRBJ1-6, with D maybe TRBD1 (5 bases). The length of the CDR3 is 14 residues. Germline values: CDR1 MNHEY, CDR2 SVGAGI. V was clipped by 5 bases and J by 7 bases, with 12 bases between them. CDR3 sequence (DNA): TGTGCCAGCAGTACTTTGGGGGGGAATTCACCCCTCCACTTT. Residues: CASSTLGGNSPLHF.

This chain uses TRBV18 with TRBJ2-5; D ambiguous. This CDR3 spans 13 amino acids. The germline gives CDR1 KGHSH, CDR2 LQKENI. Trimming shortened V by 5 bases and J by 3 bases, and 10 bases separated the two germline ends. CDR3 coding DNA: TGTGCCAGCTCAAGAGAAAACGAAGAGACCCAGTACTTC. Residues: CASSRENEETQYF. The full variable domain, rest sourced from reference TRBV18 and TRBJ2-5, is NAGVMQNPRHLVRRRGQEARLRCSPMKGHSHVYWYRQLPEEGLKFMVYLQKENIIDESGMPKERFSAEFPKEGPSILRIQQVVRGDSAAYFCASSRENEETQYFGPGTRLLVL.

This sequence joins TRBV9 and TRBJ2-7, with 8 positions matching TRBD1. The CDR3 consists of 14 residues. The junction had 11 bases not matched to a gene; V was cut back by 5 bases and J by 7 bases. Germline-derived CDR1 and CDR2 are SGDLS and YYNGEE. CDR3: CASRAADRAGEQYF. The CDR3 DNA sequence: TGTGCCAGCAGAGCCGCGGACAGGGCGGGGGAGCAGTACTTC.

Many counts were recorded for this clone. V gene TRBV7-6 combines with J gene TRBJ1-5; D unresolved. CDR1 and CDR2 from the germline V gene are SGHVS and FNYEAQ. The ends were cut back, 5 bases at V and 6 bases at J, with 11 bases in the middle. The CDR3 runs to 13 residues. In DNA, the CDR3 is TGTGCCAGCAGCCCCCAGTCGGGTCAGCCCCAGCATTTT. Its protein is CASSPQSGQPQHF.

The rearrangement joins TRBV19 to TRBJ2-1; possible D gene TRBD2, 5 bases. Between the trimmed V and J ends, which lost 7 bases and 6 bases, there was a span of 7 bases. Germline V gene sequence: CDR1 LNHDA, CDR2 SQIVND (reference sequence). This CDR3 is 11 amino acids long. The CDR3 here is CASTLANEQFF. The CDR3 nucleotides are TGTGCCAGTACCCTAGCCAATGAGCAGTTCTTC.

This clone was seen once. The CDR3 nucleotides read TGTGCCAGCAGTTTATCGCTAGCGGGGGGGCAGGATACGCAGTATTTT. Encoded protein: CASSLSLAGGQDTQYF. The chain joins TRBV27 to TRBJ2-3; 12 positions agree with TRBD2. The V gene end was trimmed by 0 bases and the J gene end by 6 bases; junction bases not matched to a gene: 4. The CDR3 consists of 16 residues. The germline V gene encodes CDR1 MNHEY and CDR2 SMNVEV (reference sequence).

The chain recombines TRBV4-2 with TRBJ1-1, with 8 bases that match TRBD1. The CDR3 covers 17 residues. CDR1 is LGHNA and CDR2 is YNFKEQ in the germline V gene. J gave up 3 bases and V 1 base, and 10 bases lay outside the gene matches. The CDR3 region has the DNA TGTGCCAGCAGCCAAGTTGCAGGGGGCGCGAGGCACACTGAAGCTTTCTTT. Its translation is CASSQVAGGARHTEAFF.

The chain links TRBV19 to TRBJ2-7, with 8 bases aligning to TRBD1. CDR3 size: 14 residues. Germline V gene sequence: CDR1 LNHDA, CDR2 SQIVND (reference sequence). V lost 6 bases to trimming and J lost 5 bases; unmatched junction nucleotides: 9. Here the CDR3 DNA reads TGTGCCAGTAGGCTACGACAGGGGCCTAACGAGCAGTACTTC. Translation: CASRLRQGPNEQYF.

The chain uses TRBV5-8 and TRBJ2-3, with no clear D. CDR3 length: 14 amino acids. Germline CDR1 and CDR2: SGHTS and YDEGEE. With 3 bases removed from V and 4 bases from J, the gap between germline ends came to 12 bases. CDR3 nucleotides: TGTGCCAGCAGCTGGGGTCCTGGAGCAGATACGCAGTATTTT. Translating it yields CASSWGPGADTQYF.

The chain is built from TRBV5-4 and TRBJ1-1, with 10 bases fitting TRBD1. Germline CDR1 and CDR2: SGHNT and YYREEE (reference sequence). V lost 4 bases to trimming and J lost 11 bases; unmatched junction nucleotides: 5. The CDR3 extends over 12 amino acids. The CDR3 DNA follows: TGTGCCAGCAGCGGGGGACAGGGGTATGCTTTCTTT. This gives the protein CASSGGQGYAFF.

For the CDR3, the DNA is TGTGCCAGCAACGGACAGGGGAGAACCGGGGAGCTGTTTTTT. Protein: CASNGQGRTGELFF. The J gene is TRBJ2-2, the V gene TRBV2, with 9 bases identical to TRBD1. The CDR3 length is 14 residues. With 7 bases clipped from V and 5 bases from J, the junction kept 5 bases outside the gene matches. CDR1 and CDR2 from the germline V gene are SNHLY and FYNNEI.

CDR3 region: CASRGTALNTEAFF. The DNA for the CDR3 is TGTGCCAGCAGGGGGACAGCCTTGAACACTGAAGCTTTCTTT. This chain uses TRBV6-1 with TRBJ1-1; 7 bases are a match to TRBD1. The CDR3 loop spans 14 amino acids. Germline trimming cut 6 bases from V and 0 bases from J; bases unmatched to any gene: 4. From germline, CDR1 is MNHNS and CDR2 SASEGT.

The gene calls are TRBV30 and TRBJ2-1; D is perhaps TRBD2 (6 bases). The germline gives CDR1 GTSNPN, CDR2 SVGIG (reference sequence). The CDR3 has 13 residues. Trimming took off 8 bases at V and 5 bases at J, with 16 bases between the two ends. CDR3 sequence: CAGAGSPHNEQFF. The CDR3 nucleotides read TGTGCCGGGGCGGGGTCTCCGCACAATGAGCAGTTCTTC.

V usage is TRBV2 and J usage is TRBJ2-1; 8 nucleotides match TRBD1. From germline, CDR1 is SNHLY and CDR2 FYNNEI. The CDR3 loop spans 13 amino acids. J lost 7 bases, V lost 7 bases, and 6 bases had no gene match. CDR3 sequence reads: CASNGQGMNEQFF. Here the CDR3 DNA reads TGTGCCAGCAACGGACAGGGTATGAATGAGCAGTTCTTC. Looking up the rest from reference TRBV2 and TRBJ2-1 gives the full variable domain: EPEVTQTPSHQVTQMGQEVILRCVPISNHLYFYWYRQILGQKVEFLVSFYNNEISEKSEIFDDQFSVERPDGSNFTLKIRSTKLEDSAMYFCASNGQGMNEQFFGPGTRLTVL.

In this sample, this clone turned up once. This chain links TRBV28 with TRBJ1-2; D is perhaps TRBD1 (5 bases). There are 14 residues in the CDR3. V was trimmed by 5 bases and J by 5 bases, leaving 15 bases between them. In germline, CDR1 is MDHEN, CDR2 SYDVKM. CDR3 protein: CASSPGFVKYGYTF. The DNA of the CDR3 is TGTGCCAGCAGTCCAGGGTTCGTGAAGTATGGCTACACCTTC.